The subject of this entry is one TCR beta chain. Its matching antigen is unknown. Germline values: CDR1 SGHTA, CDR2 FQGTGA. Trimming took 5 bases from V and 7 from J; bases not matched to a gene: 11. CDR3 length equals 17 residues. The sample belongs to a study of PD-L1 blockade in urothelial cancer. Overall study context: In the patient group, about 85% of the roughly 29 were males with bladder-origin urothelial cancer. Blood samples had a median of approximately 150,000 T cells, more than 65,000 unique TCRs, and clonality around 0.08.

Time point meaning: pretreatment peripheral blood. Locally advanced or metastatic urothelial carcinoma was diagnosed in the patients. General observations from the study: Pretreatment clonality of the blood TCR repertoire below the median was predictive of superior survival.

The assay was immunoSEQ multiplex PCR, and TCRdb's table has in-frame clones only and misses some. The sample holds 50,000 or so clones; 80% to 90% are singletons and the top ten take roughly 3.3%. J is TRBJ2-2 and V is TRBV7-3; 12 nucleotides agree with TRBD2. The TCR originated in a man between 65 and 85 years old with urothelial cancer. The source material was PBMCs, sampled around atezolizumab (anti-PD-L1) treatment. CDR3 residues: CASSQPGTSGPGGELFF. CDR3 sequence (DNA): TGTGCCAGCAGCCAACCGGGGACTAGCGGGCCCGGCGGGGAGCTGTTTTTT.